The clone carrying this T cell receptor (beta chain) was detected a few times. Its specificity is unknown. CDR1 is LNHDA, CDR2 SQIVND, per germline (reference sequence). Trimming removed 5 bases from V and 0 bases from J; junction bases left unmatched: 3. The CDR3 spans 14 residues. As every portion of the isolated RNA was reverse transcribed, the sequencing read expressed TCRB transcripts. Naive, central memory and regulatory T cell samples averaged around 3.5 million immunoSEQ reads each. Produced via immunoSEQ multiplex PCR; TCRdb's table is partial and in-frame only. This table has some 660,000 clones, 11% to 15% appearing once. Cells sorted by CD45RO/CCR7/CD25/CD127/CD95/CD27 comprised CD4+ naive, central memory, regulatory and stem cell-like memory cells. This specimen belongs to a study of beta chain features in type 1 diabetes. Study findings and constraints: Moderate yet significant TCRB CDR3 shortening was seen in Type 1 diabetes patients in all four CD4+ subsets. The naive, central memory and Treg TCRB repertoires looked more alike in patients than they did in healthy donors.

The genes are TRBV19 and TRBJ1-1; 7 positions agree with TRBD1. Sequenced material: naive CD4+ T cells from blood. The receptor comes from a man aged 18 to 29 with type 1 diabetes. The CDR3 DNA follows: TGTGCCAGTAGTCCCGGGACAGTGAACACTGAAGCTTTCTTT. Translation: CASSPGTVNTEAFF.